This T cell receptor beta chain was sequenced for a study of OX40 agonist ivuxolimab in advanced cancers. The overall study: Ivuxolimab doses were 0.01, 0.1, 0.3, 1.5, 3 or 10 mg/kg every 2 weeks. Males comprised approximately 81% of the group, whose mean age was 60 years (range about 23 to 80).

Autoimmune disease history or systemic immunosuppression excluded patients. Germline V CDR1 and CDR2: MNHEY, SVGAGI. The CDR3 contains 15 residues. V was clipped by 0 bases and J by 3 bases, with 12 bases between them. Data came from immunoSEQ multiplex PCR; TCRdb stores just in-frame clones and leaves some out. The sample lists 60,000 to 75,000 clones; around 93% were seen once. This specimen consisted of CD4+ or CD8+ T cells sorted from blood, obtained in a trial of the OX40 agonist ivuxolimab. The sequence derives from an adult with an advanced solid tumor such as melanoma, head and neck, liver or kidney cancer. This chain uses TRBV6-5 with TRBJ2-7, with D perhaps given as TRBD1 or TRBD2 (5 bases each). This chain's CDR3 is CASSYSGGLHYEQYF. CDR3 DNA: TGTGCCAGCAGTTACTCTGGGGGTTTACACTACGAGCAGTACTTC.